This entry lists 30 T cell receptor beta chains sequenced from one sample in a study of response to subunit inactivated influenza vaccine. MiXCR, applied by TCRdb to the RT-PCR reads, yields one record per CDR3 protein. The table records around 570,000 distinct CDR3 sequences, 11% of them present only once. The sample was also reused in another study, on T cells expressing NK-cell markers. This second study says: Production of TCR beta cDNA relied on 5'RACE template switching with UMIs.

Sample: PBMCs from blood, taken on the day of vaccination. These receptors were obtained from a man aged 50 to 59 who received an inactivated influenza vaccine.

The chain carries TRBV5-1 and TRBJ2-3, with D unclear. Per germline, CDR1 SGHRS and CDR2 YFSETQ. The CDR3 contains 12 residues. The V end lost 5 bases, the J end lost 4 bases, and 8 bases lay between the germline ends. The chain's CDR3 is CASRPGPDTQYF. CDR3 bases: TGCGCCAGCAGACCGGGCCCAGATACGCAGTATTTT.

This clonotype turned up a few times. The chain employs TRBV9 and TRBJ2-5; 11 bases are shared with TRBD2. Germline values: CDR1 SGDLS, CDR2 YYNGEE. CDR3 size: 16 residues. V trimming: 3 bases; J trimming: 3 bases; junction bases outside the gene matches: 7. The CDR3, as DNA: TGTGCCAGCAGCGACTCGTTGACTAGCGGGGAAGAGACCCAGTACTTC. Its translation is CASSDSLTSGEETQYF.

The J gene is TRBJ1-1, the V gene TRBV7-9; D ambiguous. CDR3 length equals 13 residues. CDR1 is SEHNR, CDR2 FQNEAQ, per germline (reference sequence). Trimming shortened V by 2 bases and J by 4 bases, and 8 bases separated the two germline ends. The CDR3 nucleotides read TGTGCCAGCAGCTTATATGTGGGCACTGAAGCTTTCTTT. It specifies CASSLYVGTEAFF.

This rearrangement joins TRBV5-1 to TRBJ1-2; D call uncertain. Between the trimmed V and J ends, which lost 1 base and 0 bases, there was a span of 10 bases. CDR1 and CDR2 from the germline V gene are SGHRS and YFSETQ. The CDR3 runs to 15 residues. The CDR3 DNA reads TGCGCCAGCAGCTTGTACGGAGGGCCTAACTATGGCTACACCTTC. Translation gives CASSLYGGPNYGYTF.

This chain connects TRBV7-2 to TRBJ2-3; 10 nucleotides line up with TRBD2. J lost 5 bases, V lost 3 bases, and 2 bases had no gene match. In germline, CDR1 is SGHTA, CDR2 FQGNSA. The CDR3 loop spans 14 amino acids. CDR3 DNA sequence: TGTGCCAGCAGCTTTAGCGGGAGGAAAGATACGCAGTATTTT. This translates into CASSFSGRKDTQYF.

The genes are TRBV5-5 and TRBJ2-2, with TRBD2 identical over 7 bases. This CDR3 has 15 residues. V lost 2 bases, J lost 4 bases, and 5 bases stayed unmatched. Germline lookup yields CDR1 SGHKS and CDR2 YYEKEE (reference sequence). CDR3 amino acids: CASSFQAGITGELFF. The CDR3 DNA reads as TGTGCCAGCAGCTTCCAAGCGGGGATCACCGGGGAGCTGTTTTTT.

This clonotype was recorded at least ten times. J is TRBJ1-2 and V is TRBV5-6; 7 nucleotides align to TRBD1. J gave up 5 bases and V 5 bases, and 6 bases lay outside the gene matches. This CDR3 spans 13 amino acids. Looked up from germline, CDR1 is SGHDT and CDR2 is YYEEEE. The CDR3 spells CASSLAGGYGYTF. CDR3 DNA: TGTGCCAGCAGTTTAGCAGGGGGGTATGGCTACACCTTC.

The chain links TRBV5-6 to TRBJ2-2; D is unresolved. This CDR3 is built from 11 residues. Trimming took off 0 bases at V and 11 bases at J, with 5 bases between the two ends. Germline assignment: CDR1 SGHDT and CDR2 YYEEEE. CDR3 protein: CASSLGAELFF. For the CDR3, the DNA is TGTGCCAGCAGCTTGGGGGCCGAGCTGTTTTTT.

This chain links TRBV18 with TRBJ2-1; no definite D call. Trimming took off 4 bases at V and 8 bases at J, with 12 bases between the two ends. CDR3 length equals 13 residues. CDR1 KGHSH and CDR2 LQKENI come from the germline V gene. CDR3 region: CASSLLAVDEQFF. DNA of the CDR3: TGTGCCAGCTCACTCTTAGCTGTGGATGAGCAGTTCTTC.

This rearrangement joins TRBV19 to TRBJ2-1, with TRBD1 matching over 7 bases. This CDR3 comprises 12 residues. In germline, CDR1 is LNHDA, CDR2 SQIVND (reference sequence). Trimming removed 7 bases from V and 7 bases from J; junction bases left unmatched: 4. CDR3 nucleotides: TGTGCCAGTAAAAGGGGACAGAATGAGCAGTTCTTC. Amino acid sequence: CASKRGQNEQFF. The full variable domain, completed using reference TRBV19 and TRBJ2-1, is DGGITQSPKYLFRKEGQNVTLSCEQNLNHDAMYWYRQDPGQGLRLIYYSQIVNDFQKGDIAEGYSVSREKKESFPLTVTSAQKNPTAFYLCASKRGQNEQFFGPGTRLTVL.

This clonotype has more than one count but fewer than ten. The chain uses TRBV20-1 and TRBJ2-7; D is unresolved. With 6 bases removed from V and 1 base from J, the gap between germline ends came to 25 bases. Germline V gene lookup returns CDR1 DFQATT and CDR2 SNEGSKA (reference sequence). The CDR3 runs to 17 residues. The CDR3 here is CSALDDGETLPSYEQYF. CDR3 bases: TGCAGTGCCTTGGATGACGGAGAGACCTTACCGTCCTACGAGCAGTACTTC.

The V call is TRBV29-1, the J call TRBJ1-2, with a possible D match to TRBD1 (5 bases). This CDR3 region has 12 residues. CDR1 is SQVTM and CDR2 is ANQGSEA in the germline V gene. V was cut by 4 bases and J by 6 bases, with 12 bases left in between. As DNA, the CDR3 is TGCAGCGTTGGTGTCAGGGAAGATGGCTACACCTTC. Translating it yields CSVGVREDGYTF.

This sequence joins TRBV11-1 and TRBJ1-1; D not resolved. The V gene lost 5 bases and the J gene lost 0 bases, with 16 bases spanning the gap. Per germline, CDR1 SGHAT and CDR2 FQDESV (reference sequence). The CDR3 totals 16 residues. The CDR3 DNA reads TGTGCCAGCAGCGCCGGCGGCAGACTAATGAACACTGAAGCTTTCTTT. This encodes CASSAGGRLMNTEAFF.

This clonotype was seen at least ten times. V and J are TRBV6-5 and TRBJ2-7; TRBD2 agrees at 9 bases. The CDR3 contains 15 residues. Unmatched junction bases numbered 5, after V lost 0 bases and J lost 5 bases. Germline-derived CDR1 and CDR2 are MNHEY and SVGAGI. In DNA, the CDR3 is TGTGCCAGCAGTTACTCTCCAGCGGGGGGCAACGAGCAGTACTTC. Translation: CASSYSPAGGNEQYF.

J is TRBJ2-3 and V is TRBV29-1; tentatively, D is TRBD2 (5 bases). Germline V gene lookup returns CDR1 SQVTM and CDR2 ANQGSEA. This CDR3 comprises 13 residues. Trimming took off 4 bases at V and 3 bases at J, with 11 bases between the two ends. The CDR3 is CSVGGLVTDTQYF. In DNA form, the CDR3 reads TGCAGCGTTGGAGGACTTGTTACAGATACGCAGTATTTT.

This clonotype was observed many times. The CDR3 nucleotides are TGTGCCACCAGTGATTTGCTGCGTGGTGAGCAGTTCTTC. This sequence encodes CATSDLLRGEQFF. The chain uses TRBV24-1 and TRBJ2-1; D not certain. Germline CDR1 KGHDR, CDR2 SFDVKD. The CDR3 has 13 amino acids. Trimming stripped 0 bases from V and 9 bases from J, with 8 bases between.

This clonotype was recorded at least ten times. The genes are TRBV10-2 and TRBJ2-7; D is undetermined. The length of the CDR3 is 13 residues. Trimming took off 5 bases at V and 3 bases at J, with 11 bases between the two ends. CDR1 WSHSY and CDR2 SAAADI come from the germline V gene. The CDR3 nucleotides read TGCGCCAGCAGTCAGGACCGGATCTACGAGCAGTACTTC. Amino acid sequence: CASSQDRIYEQYF.

In its sample, this clonotype was seen many times. The chain joins TRBV5-6 to TRBJ1-4; 7 bases map to TRBD1. V shed 1 base and J 7 bases; nucleotides not matched to a gene: 7. Germline loops: CDR1 SGHDT, CDR2 YYEEEE. CDR3 length: 15 residues. CDR3 sequence reads: CASSLFAQGGEKLFF. CDR3 sequence (DNA): TGTGCCAGCAGCTTGTTTGCGCAGGGGGGTGAAAAACTGTTTTTT.

This rearrangement joins TRBV2 to TRBJ2-7; D remains unclear. CDR1 is SNHLY, CDR2 FYNNEI, per germline. This CDR3 region has 13 residues. The V end was cut by 4 bases, the J end by 2 bases, with 9 bases between. CDR3 residues: CASSGPLAYEQYF. The DNA of the CDR3 is TGTGCCAGCAGTGGACCCCTTGCCTACGAGCAGTACTTC. Full variable domain (remainder filled in from reference TRBV2 and TRBJ2-7): EPEVTQTPSHQVTQMGQEVILRCVPISNHLYFYWYRQILGQKVEFLVSFYNNEISEKSEIFDDQFSVERPDGSNFTLKIRSTKLEDSAMYFCASSGPLAYEQYFGPGTRLTVT.

The chain employs TRBV6-1 and TRBJ2-5; D call uncertain. This CDR3 spans 14 amino acids. Germline CDR1 reads MNHNS; CDR2 reads SASEGT. Trimming removed 5 bases from V and 2 bases from J, with 12 bases in between. The CDR3 loop reads CASSTFGPQETQYF. CDR3 DNA sequence: TGTGCCAGCAGTACCTTCGGGCCGCAAGAGACCCAGTACTTC.

This clonotype was counted many times. V gene TRBV2 combines with J gene TRBJ2-5, with TRBD2 matching over 9 bases. The junction had 4 bases not matched to a gene; V was cut back by 4 bases and J by 1 base. This CDR3 has 15 amino acids. Germline CDR1 is SNHLY and CDR2 is FYNNEI. CDR3 amino acids: CASSVGREGQETQYF. In nucleotides, the CDR3 is TGTGCCAGCAGTGTCGGGCGGGAGGGCCAAGAGACCCAGTACTTC.

CDR3 sequence (DNA): TGCGCCAGCAGCCAGTCCGGGACAGGCAATCAAGAGACCCAGTACTTC. Encoded protein: CASSQSGTGNQETQYF. The chain joins TRBV4-1 to TRBJ2-5; TRBD1 aligns across 8 bases. In germline, CDR1 is MGHRA, CDR2 YSYEKL. The CDR3 runs 16 residues. V shed 3 bases and J 2 bases; nucleotides not matched to a gene: 8.

The CDR3: CASSTTGGTYEQYF. The CDR3, as DNA: TGCGCCAGCAGCACTACAGGGGGGACCTACGAGCAGTACTTC. The chain links TRBV5-1 to TRBJ2-7; 8 bases map to TRBD1. In germline, CDR1 is SGHRS, CDR2 YFSETQ. The CDR3 covers 14 residues. After removal of 4 bases from V and 2 bases from J, the junction contained 5 bases not matched to a gene.

There are a few counts of this clonotype. The rearrangement joins TRBV25-1 to TRBJ1-5; perhaps TRBD1 as D (5 bases). The CDR3 loop spans 14 amino acids. Germline V gene sequence: CDR1 MGHDK, CDR2 SYGVNS. Trimming shortened V by 6 bases and J by 0 bases, and 9 bases separated the two germline ends. CDR3: CASRETGSNQPQHF. The CDR3 nucleotides read TGTGCCAGCAGGGAAACAGGTAGCAATCAGCCCCAGCATTTT.

This clonotype showed up just a few times. This chain uses TRBV5-1 with TRBJ2-1; the match to TRBD2 covers 11 bases. CDR1 is SGHRS, CDR2 YFSETQ, per germline. J gave up 2 bases and V 0 bases, and 4 bases lay outside the gene matches. This CDR3 is 17 amino acids long. Here the CDR3 reads CASSLGIAGGPYNEQFF. In DNA, the CDR3 is TGCGCCAGCAGCTTGGGCATAGCGGGGGGGCCCTACAATGAGCAGTTCTTC.

V and J are TRBV4-2 and TRBJ2-1; 9 bases line up with TRBD2. The CDR3 is made up of 20 amino acids. V was pared by 0 bases and J by 5 bases, with 17 bases of the junction left unmatched. Germline CDR1 and CDR2: LGHNA and YNFKEQ. CDR3 residues: CASSQDRADYSGRSHNEQFF. CDR3 DNA sequence: TGTGCCAGCAGCCAAGATCGGGCCGATTATAGCGGGAGATCCCACAATGAGCAGTTCTTC.

The chain uses TRBV20-1 and TRBJ2-1; D is unresolved. V lost 6 bases and J 10 bases, leaving 13 bases between the germline ends. The CDR3 is 11 residues long. Germline V gene data show CDR1 as DFQATT and CDR2 as SNEGSKA (reference sequence). The CDR3 coding sequence is TGCAGTGCCACAGCCAGATTCGAGCAGTTCTTC. It specifies CSATARFEQFF.

J is TRBJ1-1 and V is TRBV6-5; 8 nucleotides agree with TRBD1. This CDR3 is built from 13 residues. Germline V gene data show CDR1 as MNHEY and CDR2 as SVGAGI. Trimming cost V 0 bases and J 10 bases; bases outside gene matches: 4. CDR3 loop: CASSYSRQGRAFF. The CDR3 region has the DNA TGTGCCAGCAGTTACTCACGACAGGGGAGAGCTTTCTTT.

This clonotype turned up a few times. V gene TRBV20-1 combines with J gene TRBJ2-3; D is undetermined. The CDR3 is made up of 14 amino acids. Germline V gene sequence: CDR1 DFQATT, CDR2 SNEGSKA (reference sequence). Trimming shortened V by 4 bases and J by 10 bases, and 21 bases separated the two germline ends. For the CDR3, the DNA is TGCAGTGCTAAGGTAGACGGCAACGCTGGAGCGCAGTATTTT. Its protein product is CSAKVDGNAGAQYF.

The chain couples TRBV5-1 to TRBJ2-7; tentative D call: TRBD1 (5 bases). This CDR3 has 15 residues. Deletions cut 0 bases from V and 2 bases from J, with 12 bases between. Germline V gene lookup returns CDR1 SGHRS and CDR2 YFSETQ. CDR3 loop: CASSLAWGRTYEQYF. For the CDR3, the DNA is TGCGCCAGCAGCTTGGCCTGGGGCCGGACCTACGAGCAGTACTTC.